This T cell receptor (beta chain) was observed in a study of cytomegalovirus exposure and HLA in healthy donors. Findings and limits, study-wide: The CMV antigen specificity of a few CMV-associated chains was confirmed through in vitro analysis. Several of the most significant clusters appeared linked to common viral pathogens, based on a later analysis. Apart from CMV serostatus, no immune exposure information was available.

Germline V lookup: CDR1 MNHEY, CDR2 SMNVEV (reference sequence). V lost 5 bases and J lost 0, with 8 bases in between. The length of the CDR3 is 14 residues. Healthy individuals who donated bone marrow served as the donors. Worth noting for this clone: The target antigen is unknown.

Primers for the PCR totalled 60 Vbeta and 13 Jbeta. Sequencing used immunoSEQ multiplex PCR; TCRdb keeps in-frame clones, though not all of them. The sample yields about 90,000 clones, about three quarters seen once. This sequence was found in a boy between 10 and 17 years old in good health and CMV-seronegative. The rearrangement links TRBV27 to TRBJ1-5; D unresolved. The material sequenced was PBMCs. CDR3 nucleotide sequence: TGTGCCAGCAGTCTGCGGGATAGCAATCAGCCCCAGCATTTT. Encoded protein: CASSLRDSNQPQHF.